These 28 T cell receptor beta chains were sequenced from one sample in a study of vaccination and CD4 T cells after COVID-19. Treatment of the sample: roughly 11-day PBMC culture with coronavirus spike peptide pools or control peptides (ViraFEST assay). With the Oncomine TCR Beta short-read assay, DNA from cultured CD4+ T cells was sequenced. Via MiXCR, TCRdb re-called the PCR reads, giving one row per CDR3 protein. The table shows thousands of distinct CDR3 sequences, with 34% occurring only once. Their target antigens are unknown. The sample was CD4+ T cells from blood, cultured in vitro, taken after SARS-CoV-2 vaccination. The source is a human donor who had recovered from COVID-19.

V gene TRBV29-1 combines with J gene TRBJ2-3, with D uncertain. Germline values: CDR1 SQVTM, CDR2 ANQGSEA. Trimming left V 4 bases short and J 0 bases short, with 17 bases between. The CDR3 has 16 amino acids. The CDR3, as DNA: TGCAGCGTTGTAGGGAAGGGTCTCCTTAGCACAGATACGCAGTATTTT. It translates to CSVVGKGLLSTDTQYF.

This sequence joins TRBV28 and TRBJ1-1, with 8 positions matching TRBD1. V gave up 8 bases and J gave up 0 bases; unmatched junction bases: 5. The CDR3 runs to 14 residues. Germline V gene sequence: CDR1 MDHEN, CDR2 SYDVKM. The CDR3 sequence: CASVRTGMNTEAFF. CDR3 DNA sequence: TGTGCCAGCGTAAGGACAGGGATGAACACTGAAGCTTTCTTT.

CDR3 sequence (DNA): TGCGCCAGCAGCTTGAGTAGCGGGAGAGGGGCTTCAGAGACCCAGTACTTC. This codes for CASSLSSGRGASETQYF. The V and J genes are TRBV5-1 and TRBJ2-5; 9 bases map to TRBD2. From germline, CDR1 is SGHRS and CDR2 YFSETQ. With 1 base clipped from V and 4 bases from J, the junction kept 11 bases outside the gene matches. CDR3 length: 17 residues.

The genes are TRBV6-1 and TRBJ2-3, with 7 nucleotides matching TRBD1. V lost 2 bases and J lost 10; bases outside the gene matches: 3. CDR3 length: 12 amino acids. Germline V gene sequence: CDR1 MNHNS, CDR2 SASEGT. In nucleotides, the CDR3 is TGTGCCAGCAGTGAATCTGGGACAGCGCAGTATTTT. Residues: CASSESGTAQYF.

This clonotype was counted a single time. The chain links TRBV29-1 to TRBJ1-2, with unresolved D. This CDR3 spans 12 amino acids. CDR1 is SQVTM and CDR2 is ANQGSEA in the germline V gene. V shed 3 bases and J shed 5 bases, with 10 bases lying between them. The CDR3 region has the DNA TGCAGCGTTGACACGGTTCCATATGGCTACACCTTC. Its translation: CSVDTVPYGYTF. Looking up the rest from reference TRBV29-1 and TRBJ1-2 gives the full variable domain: SAVISQKPSRDICQRGTSLTIQCQVDSQVTMMFWYRQQPGQSLTLIATANQGSEATYESGFVIDKFPISRPNLTFSTLTVSNMSPEDSSIYLCSVDTVPYGYTFGSGTRLTVV.

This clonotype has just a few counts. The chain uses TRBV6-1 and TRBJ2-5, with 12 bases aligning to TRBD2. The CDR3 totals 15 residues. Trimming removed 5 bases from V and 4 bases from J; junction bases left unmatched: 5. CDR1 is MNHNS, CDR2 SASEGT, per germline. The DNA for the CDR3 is TGTGCCAGCAGTCTCGAACTAGCGGGAGGAGAGACCCAGTACTTC. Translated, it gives CASSLELAGGETQYF.

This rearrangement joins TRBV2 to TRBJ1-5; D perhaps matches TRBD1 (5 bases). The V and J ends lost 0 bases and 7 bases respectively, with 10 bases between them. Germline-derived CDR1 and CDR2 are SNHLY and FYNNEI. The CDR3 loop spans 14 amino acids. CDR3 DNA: TGTGCCAGCAGTGAAGCCAGGGAGAGGCAGCCCCAGCATTTT. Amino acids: CASSEARERQPQHF. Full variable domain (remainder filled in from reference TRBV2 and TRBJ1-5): EPEVTQTPSHQVTQMGQEVILRCVPISNHLYFYWYRQILGQKVEFLVSFYNNEISEKSEIFDDQFSVERPDGSNFTLKIRSTKLEDSAMYFCASSEARERQPQHFGDGTRLSIL.

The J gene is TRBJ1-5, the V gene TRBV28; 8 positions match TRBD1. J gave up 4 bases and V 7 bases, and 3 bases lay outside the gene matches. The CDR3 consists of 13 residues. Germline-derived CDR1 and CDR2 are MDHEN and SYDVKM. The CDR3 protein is CASITGGNQPQHF. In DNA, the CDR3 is TGTGCCAGCATTACAGGGGGGAATCAGCCCCAGCATTTT.

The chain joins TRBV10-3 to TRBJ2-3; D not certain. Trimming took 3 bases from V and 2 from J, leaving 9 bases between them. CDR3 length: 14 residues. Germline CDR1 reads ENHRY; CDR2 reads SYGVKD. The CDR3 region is CAISEGQTTDTQYF. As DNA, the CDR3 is TGTGCCATCAGTGAAGGGCAGACCACAGATACGCAGTATTTT.

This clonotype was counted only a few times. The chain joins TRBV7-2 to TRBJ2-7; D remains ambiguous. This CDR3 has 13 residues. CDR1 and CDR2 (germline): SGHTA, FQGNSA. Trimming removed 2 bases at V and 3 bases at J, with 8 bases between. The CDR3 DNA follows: TGTGCCAGCAGCTTAAACCGGAACTACGAGCAGTACTTC. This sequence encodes CASSLNRNYEQYF.

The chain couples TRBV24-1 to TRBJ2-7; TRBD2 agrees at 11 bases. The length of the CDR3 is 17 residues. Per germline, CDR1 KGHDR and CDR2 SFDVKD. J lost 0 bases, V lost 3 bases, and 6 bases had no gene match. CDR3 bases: TGTGCCACCAGTGATCCCCTCACTAGCGGGAGCTCCTACGAGCAGTACTTC. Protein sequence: CATSDPLTSGSSYEQYF.

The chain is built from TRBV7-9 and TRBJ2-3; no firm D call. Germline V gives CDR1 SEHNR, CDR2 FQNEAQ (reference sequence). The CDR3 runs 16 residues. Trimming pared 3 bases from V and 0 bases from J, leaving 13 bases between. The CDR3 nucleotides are TGTGCCAGCAGCTTCACCACGGGCCCCAGCACAGATACGCAGTATTTT. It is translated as CASSFTTGPSTDTQYF.

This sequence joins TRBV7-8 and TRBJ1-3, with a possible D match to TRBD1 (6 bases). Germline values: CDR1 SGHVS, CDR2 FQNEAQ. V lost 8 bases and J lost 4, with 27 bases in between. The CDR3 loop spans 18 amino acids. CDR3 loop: CASSELPNRDTQGNTIYF. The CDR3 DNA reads TGTGCCAGCTCTGAGCTCCCCAACCGGGACACCCAGGGAAACACCATATATTTT.

As DNA, the CDR3 is TGTGCCAGCAGTTCCTCCTCCGGAATGAACACTGAAGCTTTCTTT. Translation: CASSSSSGMNTEAFF. The chain joins TRBV12-3 or TRBV12-4 to TRBJ1-1; the D is unclear. CDR3 length: 15 residues. Between the trimmed V and J ends, which lost 4 bases and 0 bases, there was a span of 12 bases.

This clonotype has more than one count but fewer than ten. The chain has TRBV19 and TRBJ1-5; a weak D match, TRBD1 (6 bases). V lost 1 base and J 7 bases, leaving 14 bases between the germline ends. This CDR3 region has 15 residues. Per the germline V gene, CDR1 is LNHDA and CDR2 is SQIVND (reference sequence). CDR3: CASSIGRPGEQPQHF. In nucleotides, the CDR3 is TGTGCCAGTAGTATAGGTCGGCCAGGGGAGCAGCCCCAGCATTTT.

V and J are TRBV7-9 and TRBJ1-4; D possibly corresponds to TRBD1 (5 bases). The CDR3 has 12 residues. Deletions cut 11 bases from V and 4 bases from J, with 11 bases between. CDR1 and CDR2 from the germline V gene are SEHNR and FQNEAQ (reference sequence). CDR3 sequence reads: CAGGGGNEKLFF. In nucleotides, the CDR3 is TGTGCCGGAGGCGGGGGTAATGAAAAACTGTTTTTT.

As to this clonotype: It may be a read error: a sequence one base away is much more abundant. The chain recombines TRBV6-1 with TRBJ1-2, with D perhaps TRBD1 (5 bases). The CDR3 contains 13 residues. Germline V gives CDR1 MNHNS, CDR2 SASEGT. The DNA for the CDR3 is TGTGCCAGCAGCCCCGGGGGTAACTTTGGCTACACCTTC. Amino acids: CASSPGGNFGYTF.

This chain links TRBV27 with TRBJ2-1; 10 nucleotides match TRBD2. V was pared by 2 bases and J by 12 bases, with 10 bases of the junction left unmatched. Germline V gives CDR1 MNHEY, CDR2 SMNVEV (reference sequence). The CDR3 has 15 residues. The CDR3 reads CASSLRTSGPGGQFF. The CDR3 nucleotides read TGTGCCAGCAGTTTAAGGACTAGCGGCCCTGGGGGGCAGTTCTTC.

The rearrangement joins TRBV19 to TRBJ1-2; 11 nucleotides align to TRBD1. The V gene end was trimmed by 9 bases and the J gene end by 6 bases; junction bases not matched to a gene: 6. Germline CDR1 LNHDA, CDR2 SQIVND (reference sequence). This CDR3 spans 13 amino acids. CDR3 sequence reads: CASRDRGSDGYTF. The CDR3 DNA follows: TGTGCCAGCCGGGACAGGGGGAGCGATGGCTACACCTTC.

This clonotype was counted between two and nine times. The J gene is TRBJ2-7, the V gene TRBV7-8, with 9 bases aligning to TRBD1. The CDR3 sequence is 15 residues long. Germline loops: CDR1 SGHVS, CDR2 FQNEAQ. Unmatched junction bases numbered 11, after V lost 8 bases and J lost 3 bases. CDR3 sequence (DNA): TGTGCCAGCGGGACAGGGCCAAGGGGGGGCTACGAGCAGTACTTC. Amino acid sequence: CASGTGPRGGYEQYF.

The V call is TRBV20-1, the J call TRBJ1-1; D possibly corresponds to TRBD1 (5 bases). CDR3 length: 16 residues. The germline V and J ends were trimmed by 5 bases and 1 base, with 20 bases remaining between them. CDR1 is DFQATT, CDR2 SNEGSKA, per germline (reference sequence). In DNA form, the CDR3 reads TGCAGTGCTTGTGGGGGAAGGGCATTGCGGAACACTGAAGCTTTCTTT. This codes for CSACGGRALRNTEAFF.

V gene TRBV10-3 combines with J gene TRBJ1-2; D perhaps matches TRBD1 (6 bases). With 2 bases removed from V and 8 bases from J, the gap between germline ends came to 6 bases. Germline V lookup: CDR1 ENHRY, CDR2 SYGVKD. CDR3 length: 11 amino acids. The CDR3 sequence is CAISEDRGYTF. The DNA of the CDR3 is TGTGCCATCAGTGAGGACAGGGGCTACACCTTC.

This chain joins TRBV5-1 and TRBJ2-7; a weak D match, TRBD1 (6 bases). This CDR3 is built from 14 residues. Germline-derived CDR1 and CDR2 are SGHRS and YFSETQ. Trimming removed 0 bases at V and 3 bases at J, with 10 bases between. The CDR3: CASSLGQGIYEQYF. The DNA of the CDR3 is TGCGCCAGCAGCTTGGGGCAGGGGATCTACGAGCAGTACTTC.

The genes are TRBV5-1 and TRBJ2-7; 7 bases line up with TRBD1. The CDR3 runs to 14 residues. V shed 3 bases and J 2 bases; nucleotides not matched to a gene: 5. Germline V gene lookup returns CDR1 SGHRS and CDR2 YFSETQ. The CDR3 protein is CASSSRQGPYEQYF. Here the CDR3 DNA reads TGCGCCAGCAGCTCCCGACAGGGTCCCTACGAGCAGTACTTC.

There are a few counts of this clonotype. CDR3 sequence: CASSYEANQETQYF. CDR3 bases: TGTGCCAGCAGCTACGAAGCTAACCAAGAGACCCAGTACTTC. This chain connects TRBV2 to TRBJ2-5; D uncertain. The CDR3 has 14 amino acids. Looked up from germline, CDR1 is SNHLY and CDR2 is FYNNEI. The V end lost 6 bases, the J end lost 0 bases, and 11 bases lay between the germline ends. The full variable domain, completed using reference TRBV2 and TRBJ2-5, is EPEVTQTPSHQVTQMGQEVILRCVPISNHLYFYWYRQILGQKVEFLVSFYNNEISEKSEIFDDQFSVERPDGSNFTLKIRSTKLEDSAMYFCASSYEANQETQYFGPGTRLLVL.

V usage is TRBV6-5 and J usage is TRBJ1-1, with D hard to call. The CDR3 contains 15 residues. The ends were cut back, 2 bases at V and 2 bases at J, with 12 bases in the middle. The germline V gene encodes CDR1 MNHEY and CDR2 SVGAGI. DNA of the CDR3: TGTGCCAGCAGTTACGATGTAGGGCGAAACACTGAAGCTTTCTTT. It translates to CASSYDVGRNTEAFF.

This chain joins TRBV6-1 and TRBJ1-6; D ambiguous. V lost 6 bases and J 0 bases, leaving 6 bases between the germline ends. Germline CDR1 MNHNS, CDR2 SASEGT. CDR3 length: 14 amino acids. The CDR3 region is CASRSSSYNSPLHF. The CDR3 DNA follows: TGTGCCAGCAGGTCCAGCTCCTATAATTCACCCCTCCACTTT.

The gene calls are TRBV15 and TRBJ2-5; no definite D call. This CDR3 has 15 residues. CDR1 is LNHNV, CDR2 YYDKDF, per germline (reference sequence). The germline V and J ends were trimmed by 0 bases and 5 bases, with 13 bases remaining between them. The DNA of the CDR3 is TGTGCCACCAGCAGAGATTCTTCGGGTCCGGAGACCCAGTACTTC. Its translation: CATSRDSSGPETQYF. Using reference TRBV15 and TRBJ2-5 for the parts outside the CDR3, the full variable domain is DAMVIQNPRYQVTQFGKPVTLSCSQTLNHNVMYWYQQKSSQAPKLLFHYYDKDFNNEADTPDNFQSRRPNTSFCFLDIRSPGLGDTAMYLCATSRDSSGPETQYFGPGTRLLVL.